Listed below are T cell receptor beta chains from one sample, sequenced in a study of early T cells in non-severe SARS-CoV-2 infection. TCRdb reanalysed the 5' RACE reads using MiXCR and keeps one entry per CDR3 protein. Of fewer than 100,000 distinct CDR3 sequences listed, 7.5% to 10% are singletons. Sequences were obtained from whole blood. The origin of the receptors is an adult who was a healthcare worker with PCR-confirmed SARS-CoV-2 infection or an uninfected control (not recorded which). Both conserved end residues are part of each CDR3. D genes are given only for firm matches. Where a row states a size, it is once, few, many or the class of an expanded clone; other rows omit it.

cdr3_length: 15; d_call: .; v_call: TRBV9; j_call: TRBJ2-7; clone_size: few; cdr3_aa: CASSVGGQGHGEQYF; cdr3_nt: TGTGCCAGCAGCGTAGGAGGGCAGGGGCACGGCGAGCAGTACTTC
cdr3_length: 15; d_call: .; v_call: TRBV9; j_call: TRBJ1-5; clone_size: few; cdr3_aa: CASSEDGNSNQPQHF; cdr3_nt: TGTGCCAGCAGCGAAGATGGAAATAGCAATCAGCCCCAGCATTTT
cdr3_length: 19; d_call: TRBD1; v_call: TRBV20-1; j_call: TRBJ2-7; clone_size: many; cdr3_aa: CSARDPTGGAAEGIYEQYF; cdr3_nt: TGCAGTGCTAGAGACCCGACAGGGGGAGCCGCGGAGGGAATTTACGAGCAGTACTTC
cdr3_length: 15; d_call: .; v_call: TRBV24-1; j_call: TRBJ2-6; clone_size: few; cdr3_aa: CATSDGGRGANVLTF; cdr3_nt: TGTGCCACCAGTGATGGCGGGCGCGGGGCCAACGTCCTGACTTTC
cdr3_length: 14; d_call: .; v_call: TRBV5-1; j_call: TRBJ1-6; clone_size: .; cdr3_aa: CASSPSGGHSPLHF; cdr3_nt: TGCGCCAGCAGCCCGAGTGGGGGGCATTCACCCCTCCACTTT
cdr3_length: 15; d_call: .; v_call: TRBV12-3/TRBV12-4; j_call: TRBJ1-5; clone_size: many; cdr3_aa: CASSGDRHSNQPQHF; cdr3_nt: TGTGCCAGCAGTGGTGACAGACATAGCAATCAGCCCCAGCATTTT
cdr3_length: 19; d_call: TRBD2; v_call: TRBV28; j_call: TRBJ2-7; clone_size: .; cdr3_aa: CASSPRPGGSKGSSYEQYF; cdr3_nt: TGTGCCAGCAGTCCCCGCCCGGGGGGGTCCAAGGGAAGCTCCTACGAGCAGTACTTC
cdr3_length: 14; d_call: .; v_call: TRBV13; j_call: TRBJ2-7; clone_size: many; cdr3_aa: CASSSSPRSYEQYF; cdr3_nt: TGTGCCAGCAGCTCCTCCCCCAGGTCCTACGAGCAGTACTTC
cdr3_length: 13; d_call: TRBD1; v_call: TRBV12-3/TRBV12-4; j_call: TRBJ1-5; clone_size: many; cdr3_aa: CASRQGENQPQHF; cdr3_nt: TGTGCCAGCAGACAGGGGGAAAATCAGCCCCAGCATTTT
cdr3_length: 15; d_call: TRBD2; v_call: TRBV3-1; j_call: TRBJ2-1; clone_size: many; cdr3_aa: CASSQGLAANNEQFF; cdr3_nt: TGTGCCAGCAGCCAAGGCCTAGCGGCCAACAATGAGCAGTTCTTC
cdr3_length: 13; d_call: .; v_call: TRBV7-6; j_call: TRBJ2-3; clone_size: many; cdr3_aa: CASSLESQNTQYF; cdr3_nt: TGTGCCAGCAGCTTAGAATCCCAGAATACGCAGTATTTT
cdr3_length: 16; d_call: TRBD2; v_call: TRBV27; j_call: TRBJ2-1; clone_size: many; cdr3_aa: CASSPPSGRARDEQFF; cdr3_nt: TGTGCCAGCAGTCCGCCTAGCGGGAGGGCTCGGGATGAGCAGTTCTTC
cdr3_length: 13; d_call: TRBD1; v_call: TRBV29-1; j_call: TRBJ2-5; clone_size: .; cdr3_aa: CSVAGTARETQYF; cdr3_nt: TGCAGCGTTGCCGGGACAGCAAGGGAGACCCAGTACTTC
cdr3_length: 15; d_call: .; v_call: TRBV19; j_call: TRBJ2-6; clone_size: few; cdr3_aa: CASRDSPSGANVLTF; cdr3_nt: TGTGCCAGTCGGGACTCCCCATCTGGGGCCAACGTCCTGACTTTC
cdr3_length: 12; d_call: TRBD2; v_call: TRBV20-1; j_call: TRBJ2-5; clone_size: many; cdr3_aa: CSASSGQETQYF; cdr3_nt: TGCAGTGCTTCTAGCGGCCAAGAGACCCAGTACTTC
cdr3_length: 14; d_call: .; v_call: TRBV3-1; j_call: TRBJ1-1; clone_size: few; cdr3_aa: CASSQVGEDTEAFF; cdr3_nt: TGTGCCAGCAGCCAAGTAGGGGAGGACACTGAAGCTTTCTTT
cdr3_length: 13; d_call: .; v_call: TRBV2; j_call: TRBJ2-2; clone_size: .; cdr3_aa: CASSVMNTGELFF; cdr3_nt: TGTGCCAGCAGCGTCATGAACACCGGGGAGCTGTTTTTT
cdr3_length: 15; d_call: .; v_call: TRBV9; j_call: TRBJ2-2; clone_size: .; cdr3_aa: CASSVVDRNIGELFF; cdr3_nt: TGTGCCAGCAGCGTAGTAGACAGGAACATCGGGGAGCTGTTTTTT
cdr3_length: 15; d_call: .; v_call: TRBV6-4; j_call: TRBJ2-3; clone_size: many; cdr3_aa: CASRASPSGTDTQYF; cdr3_nt: TGTGCCAGCAGGGCTAGCCCCTCTGGCACAGATACGCAGTATTTT
cdr3_length: 14; d_call: .; v_call: TRBV6-6; j_call: TRBJ2-7; clone_size: few; cdr3_aa: CASSGQRTNYEQYF; cdr3_nt: TGTGCCAGCTCGGGCCAGCGGACCAACTACGAGCAGTACTTC
cdr3_length: 17; d_call: TRBD2; v_call: TRBV12-3/TRBV12-4; j_call: TRBJ2-3; clone_size: many; cdr3_aa: CASSRGLAAPVPDTQYF; cdr3_nt: TGTGCCAGCAGTAGGGGACTAGCGGCTCCAGTCCCGGATACGCAGTATTTT
cdr3_length: 16; d_call: .; v_call: TRBV2; j_call: TRBJ2-6; clone_size: few; cdr3_aa: CASSEAHSSGANVLTF; cdr3_nt: TGTGCCAGCAGTGAAGCGCACAGCTCTGGGGCCAACGTCCTGACTTTC
cdr3_length: 16; d_call: TRBD2; v_call: TRBV20-1; j_call: TRBJ2-3; clone_size: many; cdr3_aa: CSARVPTSGRTDTQYF; cdr3_nt: TGCAGTGCTAGAGTCCCGACTAGCGGGAGGACAGATACGCAGTATTTT
cdr3_length: 14; d_call: TRBD1; v_call: TRBV3-1; j_call: TRBJ1-2; clone_size: few; cdr3_aa: CASSQSTGPYGYTF; cdr3_nt: TGTGCCAGCAGCCAGTCGACAGGGCCGTACGGCTACACCTTC
cdr3_length: 11; d_call: .; v_call: TRBV2; j_call: TRBJ2-5; clone_size: .; cdr3_aa: CASRSSETQYF; cdr3_nt: TGTGCCAGCAGGTCAAGTGAGACCCAGTACTTC
cdr3_length: 19; d_call: TRBD2; v_call: TRBV7-8; j_call: TRBJ2-7; clone_size: few; cdr3_aa: CASSPMTSPTSGRRYEQYF; cdr3_nt: TGTGCCAGCAGCCCAATGACCTCACCTACTAGCGGGAGGCGCTACGAGCAGTACTTC
cdr3_length: 13; d_call: TRBD1; v_call: TRBV2; j_call: TRBJ1-6; clone_size: few; cdr3_aa: CASKDRERSPLHF; cdr3_nt: TGTGCCAGCAAGGACAGGGAAAGGTCACCCCTCCACTTT
cdr3_length: 17; d_call: TRBD1; v_call: TRBV4-1; j_call: TRBJ2-1; clone_size: many; cdr3_aa: CASSQERLGTVGNEQFF; cdr3_nt: TGCGCCAGCAGCCAAGAAAGATTGGGGACAGTGGGCAATGAGCAGTTCTTC
cdr3_length: 16; d_call: .; v_call: TRBV28; j_call: TRBJ2-1; clone_size: .; cdr3_aa: CASSLLGAGGMGEQFF; cdr3_nt: TGTGCCAGCAGTTTATTGGGCGCAGGGGGGATGGGTGAGCAGTTCTTC
cdr3_length: 12; d_call: .; v_call: TRBV14; j_call: TRBJ2-7; clone_size: many; cdr3_aa: CASSYQGYEQYF; cdr3_nt: TGTGCCAGCAGCTACCAGGGTTACGAGCAGTACTTC
cdr3_length: 13; d_call: .; v_call: TRBV28; j_call: TRBJ2-1; clone_size: .; cdr3_aa: CASSSWGDNEQFF; cdr3_nt: TGTGCCAGCAGCTCTTGGGGAGACAATGAGCAGTTCTTC
cdr3_length: 13; d_call: .; v_call: TRBV3-1; j_call: TRBJ2-7; clone_size: .; cdr3_aa: CASSPLASYEQYF; cdr3_nt: TGTGCCAGCAGCCCTCTGGCCAGCTACGAGCAGTACTTC
cdr3_length: 15; d_call: TRBD1; v_call: TRBV2; j_call: TRBJ2-7; clone_size: once; cdr3_aa: CASSELQGLPYEQYF; cdr3_nt: TGTGCCAGCAGTGAACTACAGGGGCTACCCTACGAGCAGTACTTC
cdr3_length: 12; d_call: .; v_call: TRBV10-3; j_call: TRBJ2-5; clone_size: many; cdr3_aa: CAISESRETQYF; cdr3_nt: TGTGCCATCAGTGAGTCACGAGAGACCCAGTACTTC
cdr3_length: 14; d_call: .; v_call: TRBV9; j_call: TRBJ2-1; clone_size: .; cdr3_aa: CASSPISGYNEQFF; cdr3_nt: TGTGCCAGCAGCCCAATTAGCGGTTACAATGAGCAGTTCTTC
cdr3_length: 14; d_call: .; v_call: TRBV3-1; j_call: TRBJ2-3; clone_size: many; cdr3_aa: CASSQEGIPDTQYF; cdr3_nt: TGTGCCAGCAGCCAAGAGGGTATCCCAGATACGCAGTATTTT
cdr3_length: 12; d_call: .; v_call: TRBV4-1; j_call: TRBJ2-5; clone_size: many; cdr3_aa: CASSQHQETQYF; cdr3_nt: TGCGCCAGCAGCCAACATCAAGAGACCCAGTACTTC
cdr3_length: 15; d_call: .; v_call: TRBV29-1; j_call: TRBJ1-1; clone_size: few; cdr3_aa: CSVGAAQGSDGEAFF; cdr3_nt: TGCAGCGTTGGGGCCGCACAGGGTTCCGACGGGGAAGCTTTCTTT
cdr3_length: 13; d_call: TRBD1; v_call: TRBV28; j_call: TRBJ1-2; clone_size: few; cdr3_aa: CASSGTGGDGYTF; cdr3_nt: TGTGCCAGCAGTGGAACAGGGGGAGATGGCTACACCTTC
cdr3_length: 14; d_call: .; v_call: TRBV12-3/TRBV12-4; j_call: TRBJ1-1; clone_size: .; cdr3_aa: CASSSPLGNTEAFF; cdr3_nt: TGTGCCAGCAGTTCCCCGCTCGGGAACACTGAAGCTTTCTTT
cdr3_length: 15; d_call: .; v_call: TRBV2; j_call: TRBJ2-2; clone_size: .; cdr3_aa: CASSGPIYWTGELFF; cdr3_nt: TGTGCCAGCAGCGGCCCCATATACTGGACCGGGGAGCTGTTTTTT
cdr3_length: 13; d_call: .; v_call: TRBV7-2; j_call: TRBJ2-5; clone_size: few; cdr3_aa: CASSLGTQETQYF; cdr3_nt: TGTGCCAGCAGCTTGGGGACTCAAGAGACCCAGTACTTC
cdr3_length: 14; d_call: .; v_call: TRBV28; j_call: TRBJ1-2; clone_size: few; cdr3_aa: CASSEGGTNYGYTF; cdr3_nt: TGTGCCAGCAGTGAGGGGGGGACTAACTATGGCTACACCTTC
cdr3_length: 15; d_call: .; v_call: TRBV6-1; j_call: TRBJ1-4; clone_size: many; cdr3_aa: CASSGRGQTNEKLFF; cdr3_nt: TGTGCCAGCAGCGGGCGGGGTCAAACTAATGAAAAACTGTTTTTT
cdr3_length: 15; d_call: TRBD2; v_call: TRBV20-1; j_call: TRBJ2-1; clone_size: many; cdr3_aa: CSASPLAGNRNEQFF; cdr3_nt: TGCAGTGCTAGTCCCCTAGCGGGAAATAGAAATGAGCAGTTCTTC